This T cell receptor beta chain derives from a study of CD8+ T cells in alopecia areata. Study at large: For 6 to 18 months, tofacitinib was taken, and 6 months off drug followed. Overall study findings and caveats: Within the top 100, expanded CD8+ clones significantly decreased with tofacitinib, as did scalp clonality. With one nonresponder, baseline CD8+ expansion's link to response remains uncertain.

Remarks on this clone: Its target is not known.

Extraction and reverse transcription of RNA yielded cDNA as the sequencing template. Profiling relied on immunoSEQ multiplex PCR, and the TCRdb table lists in-frame clones only, not all of them. The data show about 210,000 clones, with approximately 72% seen just once and more than 0.95% held by the top ten. Stated treatment: oral pan-JAK inhibitor, 5-10 mg twice daily. Trimming removed 3 bases from V and 6 bases from J, with 7 bases in between. Germline CDR1 reads WSHSY; CDR2 reads SAAADI. The CDR3 loop spans 12 amino acids. This clonotype originated in a human donor with alopecia areata. The chain carries TRBV10-2 and TRBJ2-3; no definite D call. The starting material was CD4+ T cells sorted from blood, obtained between weeks 44 and 45, from a patient treated with tofacitinib. This chain's CDR3 is CASSELGDTQYF. CDR3 in DNA: TGCGCCAGCAGTGAACTGGGCGATACGCAGTATTTT.